The 24 T cell receptor beta chains in this list originate from one sample, sequenced in a study of T cell responses to AZD1222 COVID-19 vaccine. Clones were sequenced by immunoSEQ multiplex PCR, and TCRdb holds only the in-frame ones, with some missing. This listing includes more than 110,000 clones. Sequencing was done on a sample of peripheral blood. These receptors came from an adult in good health.

The chain is built from TRBV7-3 and TRBJ2-2; D may be TRBD1 or TRBD2 (6 bases each). Germline-derived CDR1 and CDR2 are SGHTA and FQGTGA. V was pared by 5 bases and J by 2 bases, with 15 bases between. The CDR3 is 16 residues long. DNA for the CDR3: TGTGCCAGCAGCCCCAGGGGAGGCGGCAACACCGGGGAGCTGTTTTTT. Translation: CASSPRGGGNTGELFF.

V usage is TRBV27 and J usage is TRBJ2-1, with D maybe TRBD1 (6 bases). Trimming left V 2 bases short and J 5 bases short, with 19 bases between. The CDR3 has 17 residues. Germline CDR1 reads MNHEY; CDR2 reads SMNVEV (reference sequence). The CDR3 DNA reads TGTGCCAGCAGTTTAACTGTTATCGGGCAGGGGCACAATGAGCAGTTCTTC. It translates to CASSLTVIGQGHNEQFF.

In nucleotides, the CDR3 is TGTGCCAGCAGTGAAGCGCCACGGTCAGCATACGAGCAGTACTTC. This codes for CASSEAPRSAYEQYF. The chain recombines TRBV6-1 with TRBJ2-7; unclear D gene. This CDR3 has 15 residues. Looked up from germline, CDR1 is MNHNS and CDR2 is SASEGT. Between the trimmed V and J ends, which lost 0 bases and 4 bases, there was a span of 13 bases.

The rearrangement joins TRBV11-2 to TRBJ1-2, with D maybe TRBD1 (5 bases). The germline V and J ends were trimmed by 5 bases and 2 bases, with 27 bases remaining between them. Germline V gives CDR1 SGHAT, CDR2 FQNNGV. The CDR3 extends over 19 amino acids. The CDR3 loop reads CASSPQRAGITFTNYGYTF. The DNA of the CDR3 is TGTGCCAGCAGCCCTCAAAGGGCAGGGATAACTTTTACCAACTATGGCTACACCTTC. Complete variable domain (other parts from reference TRBV11-2 and TRBJ1-2): EAGVAQSPRYKIIEKRQSVAFWCNPISGHATLYWYQQILGQGPKLLIQFQNNGVVDDSQLPKDRFSAERLKGVDSTLKIQPAKLEDSAVYLCASSPQRAGITFTNYGYTFGSGTRLTVV.

The V and J genes are TRBV28 and TRBJ2-1; a weak D match, TRBD1 (6 bases). The V and J ends lost 2 bases and 7 bases respectively, with 15 bases between them. Germline loops: CDR1 MDHEN, CDR2 SYDVKM. The CDR3 loop spans 15 amino acids. CDR3 in DNA: TGTGCCAGCAGTTTAGTATTGGCAGGGGCAAATGAGCAGTTCTTC. Encoded protein: CASSLVLAGANEQFF.

The chain carries TRBV6-4 and TRBJ2-2; maybe TRBD1 (6 bases). The CDR3 is 16 residues long. V was trimmed by 6 bases and J by 7 bases, leaving 21 bases between them. Germline V CDR1 and CDR2: MRHNA, SNTAGT. Written as DNA, the CDR3 is TGTGCCAGCAGCGGACAGTGGAGTCGATCGGGCGGGGAGCTGTTTTTT. Its translation: CASSGQWSRSGGELFF.

The chain carries TRBV27 and TRBJ2-3; D is unclear. The CDR3 length is 13 residues. CDR1 and CDR2 (germline): MNHEY, SMNVEV (reference sequence). The V end lost 6 bases, the J end lost 2 bases, and 9 bases lay between the germline ends. This chain's CDR3 is CASRVSSTDTQYF. The CDR3 DNA reads TGTGCCAGCAGAGTTTCTTCCACAGATACGCAGTATTTT.

The J gene is TRBJ1-2, the V gene TRBV7-2, with D unresolved. Germline CDR1 reads SGHTA; CDR2 reads FQGNSA. V was trimmed by 1 base and J by 8 bases, leaving 17 bases between them. The length of the CDR3 is 15 residues. The CDR3 reads CASSLGAMGMRGYTF. The CDR3 region has the DNA TGTGCCAGCAGCTTAGGTGCAATGGGAATGAGGGGCTACACCTTC.

In DNA, the CDR3 is TGCGCCAGCAGCTTGGTGCCGGCGGGGGGGTATGGCTACACCTTC. Translation gives CASSLVPAGGYGYTF. The rearrangement uses TRBV5-1 and TRBJ1-2, with D maybe TRBD1 (5 bases). Trimming removed 0 bases at V and 5 bases at J, with 14 bases between. CDR1 and CDR2 (germline): SGHRS, YFSETQ. The CDR3 has 15 residues.

The gene calls are TRBV15 and TRBJ2-5; 8 bases line up with TRBD2. Trimming removed 5 bases from V and 6 bases from J; junction bases left unmatched: 8. This CDR3 is built from 14 residues. Per germline, CDR1 LNHNV and CDR2 YYDKDF (reference sequence). CDR3 sequence: CATSLGLGVKTQYF. CDR3 DNA sequence: TGTGCCACCAGCCTGGGACTAGGGGTAAAGACCCAGTACTTC. Using reference TRBV15 and TRBJ2-5 for the parts outside the CDR3, the full variable domain is DAMVIQNPRYQVTQFGKPVTLSCSQTLNHNVMYWYQQKSSQAPKLLFHYYDKDFNNEADTPDNFQSRRPNTSFCFLDIRSPGLGDTAMYLCATSLGLGVKTQYFGPGTRLLVL.

The genes are TRBV3-1 (or the pseudogene TRBV3-2) and TRBJ1-5; tentative D call: TRBD1 (5 bases). V gave up 4 bases and J gave up 6 bases, with 10 bases separating them. The CDR3 is made up of 13 amino acids. From germline, CDR1 is LGHDT and CDR2 YNNKEL (reference sequence). CDR3 loop: CASSPTQGQPQHF. The CDR3 DNA reads TGTGCCAGCAGCCCTACTCAGGGTCAGCCCCAGCATTTT.

The chain employs TRBV14 and TRBJ2-7, with 7 bases aligning to TRBD1. V lost 7 bases, J lost 5 bases, and 8 bases stayed unmatched. CDR1 is SGHDN and CDR2 is FVKESK in the germline V gene. The CDR3 totals 13 residues. The CDR3 DNA is TGTGCCAGCAACAGGGGACCTCCCGACGAGCAGTACTTC. Amino acid sequence: CASNRGPPDEQYF.

J is TRBJ1-3 and V is TRBV2, with a weak D call TRBD1 (5 bases). Trimming removed 6 bases from V and 0 bases from J, with 15 bases in between. CDR1 and CDR2 from the germline V gene are SNHLY and FYNNEI. The CDR3 extends over 16 amino acids. The CDR3 bases are TGTGCCAGCAGCGGATGGGGACGGGACTCTGGAAACACCATATATTTT. It yields the protein CASSGWGRDSGNTIYF.

The genes are TRBV6-5 and TRBJ1-2, with TRBD1 identical over 7 bases. Germline CDR1 reads MNHEY; CDR2 reads SVGAGI. This CDR3 has 15 amino acids. V shed 8 bases and J 0 bases; nucleotides not matched to a gene: 9. The CDR3 protein is CASLRTGSSNYGYTF. Written as DNA, the CDR3 is TGTGCCAGCCTAAGGACAGGATCATCTAACTATGGCTACACCTTC.

V gene TRBV6-5 combines with J gene TRBJ1-6; D is possibly TRBD1 (5 bases). With 6 bases removed from V and 12 bases from J, the gap between germline ends came to 15 bases. Germline V gene data show CDR1 as MNHEY and CDR2 as SVGAGI. The CDR3 extends over 13 amino acids. As DNA, the CDR3 is TGTGCCAGCAGCTCGGACACGAGTCGACCCCTCCACTTT. It is translated as CASSSDTSRPLHF.

V and J are TRBV9 and TRBJ1-3; the D is unclear. The V and J ends lost 0 bases and 2 bases respectively, with 3 bases between them. Germline CDR1 reads SGDLS; CDR2 reads YYNGEE. The CDR3 contains 13 residues. DNA for the CDR3: TGTGCCAGCAGCGTAGATGCTGGAAACACCATATATTTT. It is translated as CASSVDAGNTIYF.

This rearrangement joins TRBV7-6 to TRBJ1-1, with D unresolved. The germline CDR1 and CDR2 sequences are SGHVS and FNYEAQ. The CDR3 covers 15 residues. V lost 2 bases, J lost 0 bases, and 10 bases lay in between. CDR3 region: CASSLNGELNTEAFF. The CDR3 region has the DNA TGTGCCAGCAGCTTAAATGGGGAGTTGAACACTGAAGCTTTCTTT.

The V call is TRBV6-1, the J call TRBJ2-1, with TRBD2 matching 9 bases. The CDR3 has 15 amino acids. Germline CDR1 reads MNHNS; CDR2 reads SASEGT. The J segment lost 12 bases and the V segment lost 2 bases, leaving 11 bases of the junction unmatched. The CDR3 is CASSEMGLALPVQFF. CDR3 coding DNA: TGTGCCAGCAGTGAAATGGGACTAGCCCTGCCAGTGCAGTTCTTC.

The J gene is TRBJ1-5, the V gene TRBV30; D remains unclear. Deletions cut 0 bases from V and 6 bases from J, with 12 bases between. Germline-derived CDR1 and CDR2 are GTSNPN and SVGIG (reference sequence). The CDR3 totals 14 residues. The CDR3 here is CAWSVSGHGQPQHF. The DNA of the CDR3 is TGTGCCTGGAGTGTAAGCGGCCACGGTCAGCCCCAGCATTTT.

V is TRBV29-1 and J is TRBJ1-1; TRBD1 matches 12 bases. There are 16 residues in the CDR3. Losses at the gene ends were 5 bases for V and 2 bases for J; bases not matched to a gene: 9. Per germline, CDR1 SQVTM and CDR2 ANQGSEA. As DNA, the CDR3 is TGCAGCGTTTACCCCCCGGGACAGGGGGCTAACACTGAAGCTTTCTTT. This translates into CSVYPPGQGANTEAFF.

V gene TRBV19 combines with J gene TRBJ1-5, with D uncertain. Germline V gene data show CDR1 as LNHDA and CDR2 as SQIVND (reference sequence). Trimming stripped 0 bases from V and 9 bases from J, with 21 bases between. This CDR3 is 17 amino acids long. The CDR3 sequence: CASSIEEKVASAGPQHF. The CDR3 DNA reads TGTGCCAGTAGTATAGAGGAAAAGGTTGCCAGCGCGGGGCCCCAGCATTTT.

The chain uses TRBV2 and TRBJ1-2, with a tentative D call TRBD1 (5 bases). Germline CDR1 SNHLY, CDR2 FYNNEI. V was clipped by 0 bases and J by 8 bases, with 13 bases between them. The CDR3 sequence is 14 residues long. As DNA, the CDR3 is TGTGCCAGCAGTGAAGCTAGAGGGGCGGGCGGCTACACCTTC. As protein: CASSEARGAGGYTF.

The V gene is TRBV3-1 (or the pseudogene TRBV3-2), the J gene TRBJ1-5; 7 nucleotides align to TRBD1. Germline V CDR1 and CDR2: LGHDT, YNNKEL (reference sequence). Trimming took 5 bases from V and 4 from J; bases not matched to a gene: 11. CDR3 size: 16 residues. The DNA for the CDR3 is TGTGCCAGCAGCGATAGCAGCAGGACAGGAAATCAGCCCCAGCATTTT. Residues: CASSDSSRTGNQPQHF.

The chain employs TRBV7-2 and TRBJ2-3, with TRBD2 identical over 11 bases. Germline CDR1 reads SGHTA; CDR2 reads FQGNSA. The CDR3 spans 18 residues. Unmatched junction bases numbered 10, after V lost 1 base and J lost 4 bases. Here the CDR3 DNA reads TGTGCCAGCAGCTTAGGGGCTCTAGCGGGGGGCGGCTCAGATACGCAGTATTTT. Translating it yields CASSLGALAGGGSDTQYF.